This T cell receptor beta chain is drawn from a study of response to subunit inactivated influenza vaccine. Whole-study results and caveats: Authors suggested each seasonal influenza vaccination recruits few new T cells.

MiXCR was run by TCRdb on the RT-PCR reads, yielding one entry per CDR3 protein. Of around 480,000 distinct CDR3 sequences listed, 16% are singletons. The table lists this clonotype with many counts. What it binds is not known. In germline, CDR1 is SGHTA, CDR2 FQGTGA. The CDR3 loop spans 15 amino acids. V was pared by 1 base and J by 2 bases, with 10 bases between. The chain links TRBV7-3 to TRBJ2-3, with D possibly matching TRBD2 (6 bases). The specimen was CD4+ T cells sorted from PBMCs, collected less than 30 months after vaccination. This clonotype was obtained from a man between 50 and 70 years old who received an inactivated influenza vaccine. CDR3 sequence: CASSLIASATDTQYF. CDR3 in DNA: TGTGCCAGCAGCTTAATAGCTAGCGCCACAGATACGCAGTATTTT.